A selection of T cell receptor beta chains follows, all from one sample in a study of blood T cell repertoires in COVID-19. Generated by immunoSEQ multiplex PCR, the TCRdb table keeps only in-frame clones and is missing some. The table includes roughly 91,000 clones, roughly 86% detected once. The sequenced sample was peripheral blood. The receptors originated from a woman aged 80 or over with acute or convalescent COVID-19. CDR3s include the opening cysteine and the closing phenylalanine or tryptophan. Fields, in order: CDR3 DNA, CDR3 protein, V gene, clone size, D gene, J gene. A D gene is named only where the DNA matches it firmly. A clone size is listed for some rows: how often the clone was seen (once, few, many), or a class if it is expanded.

TGTGCCATCAGTGACGGGGATGGCTACACCTTC,CAISDGDGYTF,TRBV10-3,.,.,TRBJ1-2
TGTGCCAGCAGTTACGGGACAGGGCTTAATAGTGAAAAACTGTTTTTT,CASSYGTGLNSEKLFF,TRBV6-6,.,TRBD1,TRBJ1-4
TGCAGTGTTAAATATGGCTACACCTTC,CSVKYGYTF,TRBV20-1,.,.,TRBJ1-2
TGTGCCAGCAGCTTAGCGGTAGGACAGTACACTGAAGCTTTCTTT,CASSLAVGQYTEAFF,TRBV7-9,.,.,TRBJ1-1
TGTGCCAGCAGCTCTTACGGGGGACAGGGGACTTGGGAGCAGTACTTC,CASSSYGGQGTWEQYF,TRBV7-8,.,TRBD1,TRBJ2-7
TGTGCCAGCAGCGCGGGGGGCGGAGAGACCCAGTACTTC,CASSAGGGETQYF,TRBV11-1,.,TRBD2,TRBJ2-5
TGTGCCAGTAGCGGGACTAAAGGGGAGACCCAGTACTTC,CASSGTKGETQYF,TRBV19,once,TRBD2,TRBJ2-5
TGTGCCAGCAGTGTACTAGTTAGCTCCTACGAGCAGTACTTC,CASSVLVSSYEQYF,TRBV2,.,.,TRBJ2-7
TGTGCCAGCAGCCAAGATCCCCAGGGGGCACTGAACACTGAAGCTTTCTTT,CASSQDPQGALNTEAFF,TRBV4-2,.,TRBD1,TRBJ1-1
TGCGCCAGCAGCACCGTCCCGGGACAGGGTACGTATCAGCCCCAGCATTTT,CASSTVPGQGTYQPQHF,TRBV5-1,.,TRBD1,TRBJ1-5
TGTGCCAGCAGCCAAGACTTCGGCGGAACTTCACCCCTCCACTTT,CASSQDFGGTSPLHF,TRBV3-1/TRBV3-2,few,.,TRBJ1-6
TGTGCCAGTAGTATGAGGACAGGGAAGGCCAAAAACATTCAGTACTTC,CASSMRTGKAKNIQYF,TRBV19,once,TRBD1,TRBJ2-4
TGTGCCAGCTCCTCACGACAGGGGGTTTTCGAGCAGTACTTC,CASSSRQGVFEQYF,TRBV18,.,TRBD1,TRBJ2-7
TGTGCCACCAGTGACCAAACAGGGGACTCCACCTACGAGCAGTACTTC,CATSDQTGDSTYEQYF,TRBV24-1,.,.,TRBJ2-7
TGTGCCAGCAGCCTTTTAGAGGGACTAGCAAACTTC,CASSLLEGLANF,TRBV3-1/TRBV3-2,.,TRBD2,TRBJ2-5
TGTGCCAGCAGCCTAGACAGGGATGAGAACACTGAAGCTTTCTTT,CASSLDRDENTEAFF,TRBV7-9,once,TRBD1,TRBJ1-1
TGTGCCAGCAGTTCACAGGATGGCTACACCTTC,CASSSQDGYTF,TRBV28,few,.,TRBJ1-2
TGTGCCAGTAGCCTCCGGGACTTAACCGGTCCAGGCAATCAGCCCCAGCATTTT,CASSLRDLTGPGNQPQHF,TRBV19,.,.,TRBJ1-5
TGTGCCAGCAGCCAAGGCCGGGGGGACTCTGGCTACACCTTC,CASSQGRGDSGYTF,TRBV3-1/TRBV3-2,.,.,TRBJ1-2
TGTGCCAGCAGCCAAGAGCTACGCCCCACTCGGCGGCGAGACGAGCAGTACTTC,CASSQELRPTRRRDEQYF,TRBV4-2,.,.,TRBJ2-7
TGTGCCAGTAGTATAGGACAGGCCTGGGCCAATGAGCCCCAGCATTTT,CASSIGQAWANEPQHF,TRBV19,.,.,TRBJ1-5
TGTGCCACCAGCGGACGACGGCGGGAGAAAGAGACCCAGTACTTC,CATSGRRREKETQYF,TRBV15,.,TRBD2,TRBJ2-5
TGTGCCAGAAGCTTTGCTCGGGGTTCCCCGCTGAGCTCCTATAATTCACCCCTCCACTTT,CARSFARGSPLSSYNSPLHF,TRBV5-3,.,.,TRBJ1-6
TGTGCCAGCAGCCGGCAGACAGGGATTAATGAAAAACTGTTTTTT,CASSRQTGINEKLFF,TRBV7-8,many,TRBD1,TRBJ1-4
TGCGCCAGCAGCTTGGCTTCGGGACAGGGTATGGGCGCTAACTATGGCTACACCTTC,CASSLASGQGMGANYGYTF,TRBV5-1,.,TRBD1,TRBJ1-2
TGTGCCAGCACCCACCGACGGGGGGACACTGAAGCTTTCTTT,CASTHRRGDTEAFF,TRBV13,.,.,TRBJ1-1
TGTGCCAGCAGTGACAGGGAGGTGGGGGAGCTGTTTTTT,CASSDREVGELFF,TRBV5-4,.,.,TRBJ2-2
TGTGCCAGCTCGACAGCAATTAATGAAAAACTGTTTTTT,CASSTAINEKLFF,TRBV6-5,.,.,TRBJ1-4
TGTGCCAGTAGTATAATAGTACCGAATAATCAGCCCCAGCATTTT,CASSIIVPNNQPQHF,TRBV19,once,.,TRBJ1-5
TGTGCCAGCAGCCGGACAGTTTCGACAACTAATGAAAAACTGTTTTTT,CASSRTVSTTNEKLFF,TRBV5-4,once,.,TRBJ1-4
TGTGCCAGGTACGCTCAGGGGTTTTACGAGCAGTACTTC,CARYAQGFYEQYF,TRBV11-2,few,.,TRBJ2-7
TGCGCCAGCAGCTTGCACCCTAGCGGGGCTCAAGGGTCCAAAAACATTCAGTACTTC,CASSLHPSGAQGSKNIQYF,TRBV5-1,.,TRBD2,TRBJ2-4
TGCAGCGTTGAAGGACTAGCGGGGAGCACAGATACGCAGTATTTT,CSVEGLAGSTDTQYF,TRBV29-1,.,TRBD2,TRBJ2-3
TGTGCCAGCAGCCGCTCCTACGAGCAGTACTTC,CASSRSYEQYF,TRBV28,.,.,TRBJ2-7
TGCAGCGTGCGGGATTACGAGCAGTACTTC,CSVRDYEQYF,TRBV29-1,.,.,TRBJ2-7
TGTGCCAGCAGTGGACCCCGGGCAGGGGGCACCTACGAGCAGTACTTC,CASSGPRAGGTYEQYF,TRBV2,.,TRBD1,TRBJ2-7
TGTGCCAGCAGCCTGATAGCGGGGGGGAGCACAGATACGCAGTATTTT,CASSLIAGGSTDTQYF,TRBV14,.,TRBD2,TRBJ2-3
TGTGCCAGCAGTAAACTAGCGGGAGACCCAGATACGCAGTATTTT,CASSKLAGDPDTQYF,TRBV5-4,.,TRBD2,TRBJ2-3
TGCAGTGCTGGTCGGGGTTTAGGCTACACCTTC,CSAGRGLGYTF,TRBV20-1,.,.,TRBJ1-2
TGCAGTATTACAGGGGTCCGCTTGGGAACTGAAGCTTTCTTT,CSITGVRLGTEAFF,TRBV29-1,.,TRBD1,TRBJ1-1
TGTGCCAGCAGTGAAGCCCTCAGGGTTTCGACTGAAGCTTTCTTT,CASSEALRVSTEAFF,TRBV6-1,.,.,TRBJ1-1